These 28 T cell receptor beta chains came from one sample sequenced in a study of beta chain features in type 1 diabetes. Findings of the study overall: In every one of the four CD4+ subsets, TCRB CDR3s were moderately but significantly shorter in Type 1 diabetes patients.

All of the isolated RNA was reverse transcribed, so expressed TCRB transcripts were sequenced. Repertoires were generated with immunoSEQ multiplex PCR, while TCRdb's copy carries only in-frame clones and drops some. Among around 120,000 clones listed, around 16% were seen once. These receptors' antigens are unknown. Sequences were obtained from central memory CD4+ T cells from blood. Every receptor here comes from a man younger than 30 with type 1 diabetes.

The genes are TRBV10-3 and TRBJ2-3; D gene uncertain. CDR1 is ENHRY and CDR2 is SYGVKD in the germline V gene. The CDR3 is 14 amino acids. With 6 bases removed from V and 2 bases from J, the gap between germline ends came to 12 bases. The CDR3 is CAIRNGLNTDTQYF. CDR3 nucleotide sequence: TGTGCCATCAGGAATGGCCTAAACACAGATACGCAGTATTTT.

CDR3 nucleotide sequence: TGTGCCAGCAGCCCTGGGACCTACAATGAGCAGTTCTTC. This codes for CASSPGTYNEQFF. This rearrangement joins TRBV7-3 to TRBJ2-1; no clear D gene. The length of the CDR3 is 13 residues. The V end was cut by 5 bases, the J end by 2 bases, with 7 bases between. Germline lookup yields CDR1 SGHTA and CDR2 FQGTGA.

J is TRBJ2-7 and V is TRBV7-2; unclear D gene. V was shortened by 3 bases and J by 3 bases, with 9 bases between the two germline ends. CDR3 length: 13 residues. CDR1 and CDR2 (germline): SGHTA, FQGNSA. CDR3 region: CASSLVQYYEQYF. CDR3 nucleotides: TGTGCCAGCAGCTTGGTACAGTACTACGAGCAGTACTTC.

The V gene is TRBV30, the J gene TRBJ2-1; D gene unclear. This CDR3 region has 13 residues. Trimming removed 4 bases from V and 7 bases from J, with 14 bases in between. CDR1 and CDR2 from the germline V gene are GTSNPN and SVGIG (reference sequence). The chain's CDR3 is CAWTGSYDNEQFF. The CDR3 DNA follows: TGTGCCTGGACCGGTAGTTATGATAATGAGCAGTTCTTC. Filled out from reference TRBV30 and TRBJ2-1, the complete variable domain reads SQTIHQWPATLVQPVGSPLSLECTVEGTSNPNLYWYRQAAGRGLQLLFYSVGIGQISSEVPQNLSASRPQDRQFILSSKKLLLSDSGFYLCAWTGSYDNEQFFGPGTRLTVL.

The chain recombines TRBV5-1 with TRBJ2-5, with D possibly TRBD2 on 5 matching bases. The CDR3 covers 13 residues. Between the trimmed V and J ends, which lost 4 bases and 1 base, there was a span of 8 bases. The germline V gene encodes CDR1 SGHRS and CDR2 YFSETQ. Here the CDR3 reads CASSTGSQETQYF. DNA of the CDR3: TGCGCCAGCAGCACGGGGTCCCAAGAGACCCAGTACTTC.

This clone was picked up many times. The V call is TRBV10-3, the J call TRBJ2-1, with TRBD2 matching over 13 bases. CDR1 is ENHRY, CDR2 SYGVKD, per germline. V lost 8 bases and J lost 5; bases outside the gene matches: 9. The CDR3 runs to 16 residues. The CDR3 sequence is CAIASGTSGKNNEQFF. DNA of the CDR3: TGTGCCATCGCCTCCGGGACTAGCGGGAAAAACAATGAGCAGTTCTTC.

The rearrangement uses TRBV9 and TRBJ1-2; D gene uncertain. Germline CDR1 SGDLS, CDR2 YYNGEE. Trimming left V 8 bases short and J 4 bases short, with 12 bases between. The CDR3 spans 12 residues. CDR3: CASSSRGYGYTF. The CDR3 region has the DNA TGTGCCAGTTCCTCTCGGGGCTATGGCTACACCTTC.

This clone appeared a few times. This chain connects TRBV2 to TRBJ1-3, with D maybe TRBD1 (5 bases). The CDR3 length is 14 residues. The germline V gene has CDR1 SNHLY and CDR2 FYNNEI. V was shortened by 6 bases and J by 3 bases, with 12 bases between the two germline ends. CDR3 loop: CASRRGSSGNTIYF. The CDR3 DNA reads as TGTGCCAGCAGGAGGGGATCAAGTGGAAACACCATATATTTT.

The genes are TRBV6-5 and TRBJ2-4; D may match TRBD1 or TRBD2 (6 bases each). CDR3 size: 14 residues. Germline V gene sequence: CDR1 MNHEY, CDR2 SVGAGI. V lost 6 bases and J 5 bases, leaving 14 bases between the germline ends. CDR3 residues: CASREGGPENIQYF. CDR3 sequence (DNA): TGTGCCAGCAGAGAGGGGGGACCCGAAAACATTCAGTACTTC.

This clone was picked up a small number of times. The CDR3 DNA reads TGTGCCAGCAGCCAGCCCGGGGAGGGGAGAGGTGAGCAGTTCTTC. Amino acids: CASSQPGEGRGEQFF. The J gene is TRBJ2-1, the V gene TRBV14; 7 positions agree with TRBD2. This CDR3 comprises 15 residues. Germline V gives CDR1 SGHDN, CDR2 FVKESK. The V and J ends lost 3 bases and 9 bases, in that order; junction bases with no gene match: 11.

The chain employs TRBV29-1 and TRBJ2-1; TRBD1 matches 8 bases. The junction had 10 bases not matched to a gene; V was cut back by 6 bases and J by 3 bases. The CDR3 totals 15 residues. CDR1 and CDR2 from the germline V gene are SQVTM and ANQGSEA. The CDR3 DNA is TGCAGCGTGAAGGAGGAAACAGGGGGCTACAATGAGCAGTTCTTC. Translating gives CSVKEETGGYNEQFF.

The rearrangement joins TRBV7-6 to TRBJ2-7; D uncertain. V lost 3 bases and J lost 1, with 10 bases in between. The CDR3 sequence is 14 residues long. The germline gives CDR1 SGHVS, CDR2 FNYEAQ. CDR3: CASSFLDESYEQYF. The CDR3 nucleotides are TGTGCCAGCAGCTTTTTGGACGAGTCCTACGAGCAGTACTTC.

This clone was counted a few times. This sequence joins TRBV11-2 and TRBJ1-4; 7 nucleotides agree with TRBD1. The CDR3 is made up of 13 amino acids. V lost 4 bases and J lost 8; bases outside the gene matches: 4. Germline V gene data show CDR1 as SGHAT and CDR2 as FQNNGV. CDR3 loop: CASSYGDREKLFF. CDR3 nucleotide sequence: TGTGCCAGCAGCTATGGGGACAGAGAAAAACTGTTTTTT.

This clone was seen a few times. The V gene is TRBV7-9, the J gene TRBJ2-2; no definite D call. This CDR3 has 11 residues. Germline CDR1 is SEHNR and CDR2 is FQNEAQ (reference sequence). V gave up 8 bases and J gave up 7 bases, with 8 bases separating them. CDR3 nucleotides: TGTGCCAGCGACTCCTTCGGGGAGCTGTTTTTT. Residues: CASDSFGELFF.

The rearrangement joins TRBV10-3 to TRBJ2-7, with D possibly being TRBD2 (6 bases). V gave up 11 bases and J gave up 0 bases, with 14 bases separating them. CDR3 length: 13 residues. CDR1 is ENHRY, CDR2 SYGVKD, per germline. The CDR3: CASLGDSSYEQYF. For the CDR3, the DNA is TGTGCCTCTCTCGGGGACTCCTCCTACGAGCAGTACTTC.

The chain employs TRBV7-2 and TRBJ2-5; 9 bases agree with TRBD1. V gave up 5 bases and J gave up 7 bases; unmatched junction bases: 11. The CDR3 sequence is 15 residues long. CDR1 is SGHTA, CDR2 FQGNSA, per germline. CDR3 DNA: TGTGCCAGCAGCACAGGACAGGGGAGCGGCGGGACCCAGTACTTC. Its translation is CASSTGQGSGGTQYF.

The chain uses TRBV29-1 and TRBJ1-2; possibly TRBD1 for D (5 bases). Germline CDR1 reads SQVTM; CDR2 reads ANQGSEA. This CDR3 is built from 11 residues. The CDR3, as DNA: TGCGGGGGAACTTCTAACTATGGCTACACCTTC. Its protein product is CGGTSNYGYTF.

The chain links TRBV14 to TRBJ1-6; 9 bases are a match to TRBD1. CDR3 length: 14 amino acids. Trimming removed 4 bases from V and 8 bases from J; junction bases left unmatched: 3. The germline V gene has CDR1 SGHDN and CDR2 FVKESK. CDR3 residues: CASSPRQGDSPLHF. In DNA form, the CDR3 reads TGTGCCAGCAGCCCTCGACAGGGGGATTCACCCCTCCACTTT.

In DNA form, the CDR3 reads TGTGCCTGGAGTGTCCGCCGGGGGCGGGGGGTCGGAAACATTCAGTACTTC. It specifies CAWSVRRGRGVGNIQYF. V usage is TRBV30 and J usage is TRBJ2-4; 8 bases align to TRBD2. Germline CDR1 reads GTSNPN; CDR2 reads SVGIG (reference sequence). The CDR3 covers 17 residues. V lost 0 bases to trimming and J lost 6 bases; unmatched junction nucleotides: 13.

This clone was counted a few times. V gene TRBV7-2 combines with J gene TRBJ2-3; unclear D gene. Trimming cost V 5 bases and J 6 bases, with 15 bases left between them. Germline V gene data show CDR1 as SGHTA and CDR2 as FQGNSA. The CDR3 sequence is 14 residues long. The CDR3 loop is CASSLPGRADTQYF. The CDR3 nucleotides are TGTGCCAGCAGCCTCCCGGGTAGAGCTGATACGCAGTATTTT.

The sample holds a few counts of this clone. The J gene is TRBJ2-5, the V gene TRBV9, with 8 bases that match TRBD1. J gave up 5 bases and V 0 bases, and 12 bases lay outside the gene matches. The germline gives CDR1 SGDLS, CDR2 YYNGEE. This CDR3 is 17 amino acids long. The CDR3 region is CASSVAGAQGALETQYF. CDR3 nucleotide sequence: TGTGCCAGCAGCGTAGCCGGTGCGCAGGGGGCTTTGGAGACCCAGTACTTC.

This clone was recorded a few times. This sequence joins TRBV5-1 and TRBJ2-7, with 8 bases aligning to TRBD1. Per germline, CDR1 SGHRS and CDR2 YFSETQ. The CDR3 spans 15 residues. V shed 4 bases, J shed 4 bases, and the junction held 10 bases outside the gene matches. CDR3 residues: CASSLLGQGGYEQYF. CDR3 DNA sequence: TGCGCCAGCAGCCTGCTCGGACAGGGAGGATACGAGCAGTACTTC.

J is TRBJ2-5 and V is TRBV11-2; possible D gene TRBD1, 6 bases. The CDR3 has 14 amino acids. Germline CDR1 and CDR2: SGHAT and FQNNGV. V lost 2 bases and J 5 bases, leaving 12 bases between the germline ends. The CDR3 nucleotides are TGTGCCAGCAGCTTAACCGATGGGGGCGAGACCCAGTACTTC. Translation gives CASSLTDGGETQYF.

The V and J genes are TRBV29-1 and TRBJ2-5; 9 nucleotides agree with TRBD1. The germline V gene has CDR1 SQVTM and CDR2 ANQGSEA. The ends lost 7 bases at V and 4 bases at J; junction bases unmatched: 7. There are 13 residues in the CDR3. The DNA of the CDR3 is TGCAGCGCTAACAGGGGGCTTGGAGAGACCCAGTACTTC. Its protein product is CSANRGLGETQYF.

This clone turned up a few times. Other nucleotide sequences from this sample produce the same CDR3. V and J are TRBV29-1 and TRBJ2-5; D could derive from TRBD1 or TRBD2 (6 bases each). V was trimmed by 6 bases and J by 4 bases, leaving 18 bases between them. This CDR3 comprises 14 residues. From germline, CDR1 is SQVTM and CDR2 ANQGSEA. The CDR3, as DNA: TGCAGCGTAGAGGTCGGTGGAGGGGGAGAGACCCAGTACTTC. It is translated as CSVEVGGGGETQYF.

This clone came up a few times. The V call is TRBV2, the J call TRBJ1-1; possible D gene TRBD1, 6 bases. The CDR3 is 13 amino acids. V lost 11 bases and J lost 1, with 14 bases in between. The germline V gene encodes CDR1 SNHLY and CDR2 FYNNEI. The CDR3 protein is CAGGGDWNTEAFF. DNA of the CDR3: TGTGCCGGAGGGGGGGACTGGAACACTGAAGCTTTCTTT.

This clone was seen at least ten times. This chain connects TRBV2 to TRBJ1-4; D gene uncertain. This CDR3 is built from 15 residues. In germline, CDR1 is SNHLY, CDR2 FYNNEI. The V end lost 6 bases, the J end lost 4 bases, and 15 bases lay between the germline ends. The CDR3 nucleotides are TGTGCCAGCAGACCCGACACCTCCGGTAATGAAAAACTGTTTTTT. Amino acid sequence: CASRPDTSGNEKLFF.

The sample holds one count of this clone. The chain combines TRBV4-1 with TRBJ1-5, with D uncertain. The CDR3 spans 14 residues. The V and J ends lost 0 bases and 4 bases respectively, with 7 bases between them. In germline, CDR1 is MGHRA, CDR2 YSYEKL. The CDR3 coding sequence is TGCGCCAGCAGCCAAGAGAAAGGTAATCAGCCCCAGCATTTT. Protein: CASSQEKGNQPQHF.